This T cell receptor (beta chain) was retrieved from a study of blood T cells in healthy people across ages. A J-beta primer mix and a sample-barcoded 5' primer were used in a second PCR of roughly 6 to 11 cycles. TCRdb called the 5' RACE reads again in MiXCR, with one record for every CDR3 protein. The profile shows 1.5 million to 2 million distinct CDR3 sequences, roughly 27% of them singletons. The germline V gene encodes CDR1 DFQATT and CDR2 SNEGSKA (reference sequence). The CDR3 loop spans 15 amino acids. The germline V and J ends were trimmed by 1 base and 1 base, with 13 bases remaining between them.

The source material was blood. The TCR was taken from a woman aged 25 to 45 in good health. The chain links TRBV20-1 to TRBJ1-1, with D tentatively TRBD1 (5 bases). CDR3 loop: CSARGPYGQNTEAFF. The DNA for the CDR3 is TGCAGTGCTAGAGGCCCATATGGACAGAACACTGAAGCTTTCTTT.